The rows below give T cell receptor beta chains drawn from one sample of a study of shared clonotypes between healthy human individuals. Using immunoSEQ multiplex PCR, the repertoire was profiled, and TCRdb retains in-frame clones only, with some absent. The table includes 2.3 million or so clones, 80% to 95% detected once. Sequenced input: naive CD4+ T cells from PBMCs. These receptors originate from a man aged 18 to 29 in good health. Some clones in this sample may be carry-over from other donors' samples. CDR3s include the opening cysteine and the closing phenylalanine or tryptophan.

CDR3 protein: CSVGWSGRQETQYF
V gene: TRBV29-1
J gene: TRBJ2-5

CDR3 protein: CASSPRGFGYTF
V gene: TRBV18
J gene: TRBJ1-2

CDR3 protein: CSVRDGQTYEQYF
V gene: TRBV29-1
J gene: TRBJ2-7

CDR3 protein: CASSLGQQMEQYF
V gene: TRBV7-7
J gene: TRBJ2-7

CDR3 protein: CATSRVRSFYEQYF
V gene: TRBV15
J gene: TRBJ2-7

CDR3 protein: CASIPPGLRGTGELFF
V gene: TRBV7-8
J gene: TRBJ2-2

CDR3 protein: CASSQEMGTEAFF
V gene: TRBV11-1
J gene: TRBJ1-1

CDR3 protein: CASSHGQGKNTEAFF
V gene: TRBV5-1
J gene: TRBJ1-1

CDR3 protein: CASSQDKGLEQFF
V gene: TRBV4-2
J gene: TRBJ2-1

CDR3 protein: CASSQGANYGYTF
V gene: TRBV14
J gene: TRBJ1-2

CDR3 protein: CASSVDAGVGQNTQYF
V gene: TRBV9
J gene: TRBJ2-3

CDR3 protein: CASSPPPNQPQHF
V gene: TRBV28
J gene: TRBJ1-5

CDR3 protein: CASSYHGTGELEAFF
V gene: TRBV6-5
J gene: TRBJ1-1

CDR3 protein: CASRATGVLYNEQFF
V gene: TRBV6-1
J gene: TRBJ2-1

CDR3 protein: CASSLVPSTSGVQETQYF
V gene: TRBV5-1
J gene: TRBJ2-5

CDR3 protein: CASSTTGAVGAFF
V gene: TRBV11-2
J gene: TRBJ1-1

CDR3 protein: CASQSRDSAGYEQYF
V gene: TRBV19
J gene: TRBJ2-7

CDR3 protein: CASSPPGGLSTDTQYF
V gene: TRBV28
J gene: TRBJ2-3

CDR3 protein: CASSSERSTGELFF
V gene: TRBV5-1
J gene: TRBJ2-2

CDR3 protein: CASSEASGGAQTQYF
V gene: TRBV2
J gene: TRBJ2-5

CDR3 protein: CASSAASGYSYEQYF
V gene: TRBV9
J gene: TRBJ2-7

CDR3 protein: CASSLLVAGGSSYEQYF
V gene: TRBV5-6
J gene: TRBJ2-7

CDR3 protein: CASRGPAGSNTEAFF
V gene: TRBV2
J gene: TRBJ1-1

CDR3 protein: CASSPLTPYGWYF
V gene: TRBV27
J gene: TRBJ2-3

CDR3 protein: CASSPPNRVSYGYTF
V gene: TRBV18
J gene: TRBJ1-2

CDR3 protein: CASSAGTGRTEAFF
V gene: TRBV11-1
J gene: TRBJ1-1

CDR3 protein: CASSDGRSTDTQYF
V gene: TRBV2
J gene: TRBJ2-3

CDR3 protein: CATSRIAGGTGNEQFF
V gene: TRBV15
J gene: TRBJ2-1

CDR3 protein: CATGGESGELFF
V gene: TRBV2
J gene: TRBJ2-2

CDR3 protein: CASSYLRLGGGEQYF
V gene: TRBV6-5
J gene: TRBJ2-7

CDR3 protein: CASRTGALLNTEAFF
V gene: TRBV19
J gene: TRBJ1-1

CDR3 protein: CASSPRTGSEQYF
V gene: TRBV28
J gene: TRBJ2-7

CDR3 protein: CASSANFGGGYRKKMNTEAFF
V gene: TRBV18
J gene: TRBJ1-1

CDR3 protein: CASSLLVPSNTGELFF
V gene: TRBV18
J gene: TRBJ2-2

CDR3 protein: CASSYTDSGNTIYF
V gene: TRBV11-1
J gene: TRBJ1-3

CDR3 protein: CASSQNSGGNIQYF
V gene: TRBV7-3
J gene: TRBJ2-4

CDR3 protein: CASSRTSEKANEQFF
V gene: TRBV7-9
J gene: TRBJ2-1

CDR3 protein: CAWSRRGPYEQYF
V gene: TRBV30
J gene: TRBJ2-7

CDR3 protein: CASLDRAGNTIYF
V gene: TRBV19
J gene: TRBJ1-3

CDR3 protein: CASSPNFYEQYF
V gene: TRBV7-8
J gene: TRBJ2-7

CDR3 protein: CASSGTGVNTEAFF
V gene: TRBV5-1
J gene: TRBJ1-1

CDR3 protein: CSVGAAGVGYTF
V gene: TRBV29-1
J gene: TRBJ1-2

CDR3 protein: CASSGGTGADKLFF
V gene: TRBV4-2
J gene: TRBJ1-4

CDR3 protein: CASSQVFRGVGYTF
V gene: TRBV14
J gene: TRBJ1-2

CDR3 protein: CASSDPRGTNEKLFF
V gene: TRBV25-1
J gene: TRBJ1-4

CDR3 protein: CASSFGRENEQYF
V gene: TRBV5-5
J gene: TRBJ2-7

CDR3 protein: CASTLGGRGYEQFF
V gene: TRBV7-2
J gene: TRBJ2-1

CDR3 protein: CASSLASAGGASHNEQFF
V gene: TRBV7-6
J gene: TRBJ2-1

CDR3 protein: CSVRNRGRGVVETQYF
V gene: TRBV29-1
J gene: TRBJ2-5

CDR3 protein: CSVGPPYDTEAFF
V gene: TRBV29-1
J gene: TRBJ1-1

CDR3 protein: CASSRAGTAVGDEQFF
V gene: TRBV5-1
J gene: TRBJ2-1

CDR3 protein: CASSLRRGGLIYEQYF
V gene: TRBV7-2
J gene: TRBJ2-7

CDR3 protein: CASSLRAGGTEAFF
V gene: TRBV28
J gene: TRBJ1-1

CDR3 protein: CASSLGTGTGGADTQYF
V gene: TRBV5-1
J gene: TRBJ2-3

CDR3 protein: CASSLGGNYGYTF
V gene: TRBV28
J gene: TRBJ1-2